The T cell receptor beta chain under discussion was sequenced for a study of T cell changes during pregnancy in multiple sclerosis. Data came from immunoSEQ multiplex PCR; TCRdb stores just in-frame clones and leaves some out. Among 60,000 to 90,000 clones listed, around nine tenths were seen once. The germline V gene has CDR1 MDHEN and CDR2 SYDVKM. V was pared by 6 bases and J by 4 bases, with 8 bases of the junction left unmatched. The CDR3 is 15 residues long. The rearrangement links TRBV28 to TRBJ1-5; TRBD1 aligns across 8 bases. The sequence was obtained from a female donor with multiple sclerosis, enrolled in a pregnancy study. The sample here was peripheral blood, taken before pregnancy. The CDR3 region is CASRQQGEWNQPQHF. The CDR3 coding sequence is TGTGCCAGCAGACAACAGGGGGAGTGGAATCAGCCCCAGCATTTT.